This TCR beta chain was found in a study of blood T cell repertoires in COVID-19 (dated by TCRdb to about 2020). For the wider study: The collaborator samples originated in the United States, Italy and Spain and spanned the acute and convalescent phases of COVID-19. Samples came from the ongoing ImmuneRACE study (first 160 participants) plus 1,254 subjects from 6 global collaborators. The prospective study material was composed of cDNA or gDNA derived from T cells, B-cell-depleted T cells, or PBMCs. Where HLA class I and class II types were available, the types were taken from metadata supplied by the sample provider, not from assay-based typing. The sample metadata nearly always contained a de-identified subject ID, COVID-19 status, age in years and sex. A freely available public database, intended as a resource for researchers studying the immune response to SARS-CoV-2, is where the repertoires were released. The dataset comprised deeply sampled blood TCRbeta repertoires from subjects exposed to, actively infected with, or recovered from COVID-19. Paper-wide results and their limitations: How much clinical and demographic metadata was included differed by source and by participant, and the metadata was provided uncurated.

As regards this clone: The antigen it binds to is not known. No much larger clone exists at a distance of one base, and base qualities are not known.

TCRbeta CDR3 regions were amplified from genomic DNA by means of the immunoSEQ Assay, a bias-controlled multiplex PCR. In the paper's pipeline: Within the assay, amplification of reference gene primers was used to estimate how many nucleated cells each sample contained. Sequence reads were collapsed and filtered to measure the absolute abundance of every unique TCRbeta CDR3 rearrangement. For each sample, productive Simpson clonality was calculated as the square root of Simpson's diversity index across productive rearrangements. The table was pulled from immuneACCESS by TCRdb, which kept in-frame rearrangements only. Such tables lose some clones; where checked, under half of the loss comes from unresolved V genes, and the rest has no known cause. The V and J calls and the clone size are those of that table, but D and trimming were determined from the DNA. The sample includes 200,000 to 300,000 clones, with about 83% observed a single time. The ten top clones hold roughly 5.5% of the sample.

The collaborating institutions used their own protocols to collect whole blood in K2EDTA tubes. For TCRbeta analysis, collaborators shipped samples in one of three forms: frozen whole blood, isolated PBMCs, or DNA extracted from either of those sample types. Sequenced material: peripheral blood. The origin of this receptor is a human donor in a cohort sampled during active COVID-19.

This receptor carries the CDR3 CASSRGREETQYF. The DNA sequence follows: TGTGCCAGCAGCCGGGGGAGGGAAGAGACCCAGTACTTC. The chain is made from TRBV7-2 and TRBJ2-5, with 7 bases aligning to TRBD2. The germline V and J ends show losses of 5 bases and 3 bases respectively, and no gene match explains 3 bases of the junction. The germline V gene sets CDR1 to SGHTA and CDR2 to FQGNSA. From the cysteine through the phenylalanine, the CDR3 covers 13 amino acids. Kept here is only the CDR3 DNA, which spans 39 bases and is read in frame from base 1.